These T cell receptor beta chains were read from a single sample in a study of blood T cell repertoires in COVID-19. Only in-frame clones appear in the TCRdb table, and some are missing; sequencing was by immunoSEQ multiplex PCR. The table records 70,000 to 75,000 clones, around three quarters of them present only once. The source material was peripheral blood. These TCRs come from a man in his sixties with active or convalescent COVID-19. CDR3s include the opening cysteine and the closing phenylalanine or tryptophan. D genes are given only for firm matches. Part of the rows lack a size; the others show once, few, many or a class for expanded clones.

d_call	v_call	clone_size	j_call	cdr3_nt	cdr3_aa
.	TRBV2	few	TRBJ2-5	TGTGCCAGCACCAGGCCCCGGGGGACCCAGTACTTC	CASTRPRGTQYF
.	TRBV7-9	.	TRBJ2-7	TGTGCCAGCAGCCACAAACCCGGCGGGGTCGGAGGCTCCTACGAGCAGTACTTC	CASSHKPGGVGGSYEQYF
TRBD1	TRBV7-9	few	TRBJ1-6	TGTGCCAGCAGCATGGGACAGGGGTTTAATTCACCCCTCCACTTT	CASSMGQGFNSPLHF
.	TRBV28	few	TRBJ1-5	TGTGCCAGCAGCCCATCCTCCAGGGCCTCCTTAAATCAGCCCCAGCATTTT	CASSPSSRASLNQPQHF
.	TRBV9	.	TRBJ2-2	TGTGCCAGCAGCCAGGACACTACTACCGGGGAGCTGTTTTTT	CASSQDTTTGELFF
TRBD1	TRBV5-4	.	TRBJ1-2	TGTGCCAGCAGCGGGGACAGGGCAACTAACTATGGCTACACCTTC	CASSGDRATNYGYTF
TRBD2	TRBV5-1	.	TRBJ2-2	TGCGCCAGCAACGGACTAGCGGGGTTGAACACCGGGGAGCTGTTTTTT	CASNGLAGLNTGELFF
.	TRBV2	.	TRBJ2-5	TGTGCCAGCAGGATCGGGGGGCGGGAGACCCAGTACTTC	CASRIGGRETQYF
.	TRBV5-4	few	TRBJ2-7	TGTGCCAGCAGCTTGGGCGGCACCTACGAGCAGTACTTC	CASSLGGTYEQYF
.	TRBV11-1	few	TRBJ2-5	TGTGCCAGCAGCTTCGGGGGGCTGTCGGAAGGGGCCCAGTACTTC	CASSFGGLSEGAQYF
.	TRBV9	.	TRBJ1-1	TGTGCCAGCAGCGTAGCCACCGCGGCCGAAGCTTTCTTT	CASSVATAAEAFF
TRBD1	TRBV6-6	.	TRBJ1-4	TGTGCCAGCAGTTACAGGGGGACAGGGTCCGGAAAACTGTTTTTT	CASSYRGTGSGKLFF
TRBD1	TRBV5-1	.	TRBJ1-2	TGCGCCAGCAGCTTTAAGGGGGGACAGCAGGATGGCTACACCTTC	CASSFKGGQQDGYTF
.	TRBV30	.	TRBJ1-2	TGTGCCTGGAGTGTACAGGTATCGGTTTCGGCCTTC	CAWSVQVSVSAF
TRBD1	TRBV27	.	TRBJ1-6	TGTGCCAGCGGGACAGAACGAAATTCACCCCTCCACTTT	CASGTERNSPLHF
.	TRBV7-9	.	TRBJ1-6	TGTGCCAGCAGCTTAGTCAACTCCTATAATTCACCCCTCCACTTT	CASSLVNSYNSPLHF
TRBD1	TRBV18	once	TRBJ2-7	TGTGCCAGCTCACCATCCTTTGGGACAGGGTCCTACGAGCAGTACTTC	CASSPSFGTGSYEQYF
TRBD1	TRBV6-6	.	TRBJ2-7	TGTGCCAGCAGTTACGGTGGACAGGGGAAAGAGCAGTACTTC	CASSYGGQGKEQYF
TRBD1	TRBV2	.	TRBJ2-7	TGTGCCAGCCATCGGACAGGGGGGATCGAGCAGTACTTC	CASHRTGGIEQYF
.	TRBV19	.	TRBJ1-5	TGTGCCAGTAAGGAGTTAGCTCAGCCCCAGCATTTT	CASKELAQPQHF
TRBD1	TRBV4-1	.	TRBJ2-3	TGCGCCAGCTCGGGACAGCATACCACAGATACGCAGTATTTT	CASSGQHTTDTQYF
.	TRBV7-9	.	TRBJ2-1	TGTGCCAGCAGCCCCGGTAGTAATGAGCAGTTCTTC	CASSPGSNEQFF
.	TRBV6-6	.	TRBJ1-2	TGTGCCAGCAGTGTACAGGGTCAAAGAGGCTACACCTTC	CASSVQGQRGYTF
TRBD1	TRBV12-3/TRBV12-4	.	TRBJ1-4	TGTGCCAGCAGTTTTGGACAGGCTGAAAAACTGTTTTTT	CASSFGQAEKLFF
TRBD2	TRBV7-7	.	TRBJ2-2	TGTGCCAGCAGCCCCCTGGGCGGGGGGGCCTCCGGGGAGCTGTTTTTT	CASSPLGGGASGELFF
.	TRBV2	.	TRBJ2-3	TGTGCCAGCAGTGAACTCCGGGATCCCCCAGATACGCAGTATTTT	CASSELRDPPDTQYF
.	TRBV7-9	.	TRBJ1-1	TGTGCCAGCAGCGACCGGGACACTGAAGCTTTCTTT	CASSDRDTEAFF
TRBD1	TRBV7-9	.	TRBJ1-1	TGTGCCAGCAGCCCCAGGGGGTTCGAGGGGAACACTGAAGCTTTCTTT	CASSPRGFEGNTEAFF
.	TRBV6-5	once	TRBJ2-3	TGTGCCAGCAAAACTATGAGAGATACGCAGTATTTT	CASKTMRDTQYF
TRBD2	TRBV7-3	.	TRBJ2-2	TGTGCCAGCAGCTTATTGGGCGGGGGAGCCGGGGAGCTGTTTTTT	CASSLLGGGAGELFF
.	TRBV5-1	.	TRBJ2-7	TGCGCCAGCAGCTCTGGACACCTTTTTTACTTC	CASSSGHLFYF
TRBD1	TRBV25-1	once	TRBJ1-2	TGTGCCAGCAGTGGACAGGGAGCAGGGGGCTACACCTTC	CASSGQGAGGYTF
.	TRBV3-1/TRBV3-2	.	TRBJ1-3	TGTGCCAGCAGCTTGACAGGTAGAAACACCATATATTTT	CASSLTGRNTIYF
TRBD1	TRBV5-1	.	TRBJ2-2	TGCGCCAGCACCCCACGGACAGGGGAGACCGGGGAGCTGTTTTTT	CASTPRTGETGELFF
.	TRBV20-1	.	TRBJ2-5	TGCAGTGCGAGTAGACTACAAGAGACCCAGTACTTC	CSASRLQETQYF
.	TRBV3-1/TRBV3-2	.	TRBJ2-7	TGTGCCAGCAGCCAAGATTCCCTCTCCTACGAGCAGTACTTC	CASSQDSLSYEQYF
.	TRBV18	once	TRBJ1-2	TGTGCCAGCTCACCTATACAGGATAACTATGGCTACACCTTC	CASSPIQDNYGYTF
.	TRBV11-3	.	TRBJ1-1	TGTGCCAGCAGCTTAGCGAGATCCACTGAAGCTTTCTTT	CASSLARSTEAFF
.	TRBV2	few	TRBJ1-5	TGTGCCAGCAAGGCGAGGGGGACACGGGTTCAGCCCCAGCATTTT	CASKARGTRVQPQHF
TRBD2	TRBV7-2	.	TRBJ2-6	TGTGCCAGCAGCTTGGGGAGGGCTGGGGCCAACGTCCTGACTTTC	CASSLGRAGANVLTF
.	TRBV20-1	.	TRBJ2-3	TGCAGTGCCGACGGGGCAGATACGCAGTATTTT	CSADGADTQYF
TRBD2	TRBV7-3	.	TRBJ2-3	TGTGCCAGCAGCCCGTCGGTCCTAGCCGGGGGGTCCACAGATACGCAGTATTTT	CASSPSVLAGGSTDTQYF
TRBD1	TRBV6-4	few	TRBJ1-2	TGTGCCAGCAGTGCATCAGGGGGCTCCGTAAGCTATGGCTACACCTTC	CASSASGGSVSYGYTF
TRBD1	TRBV6-5	.	TRBJ1-2	TGTGCCAGCAGTACCGACAGGGGTACATCCTATGGCTACACCTTC	CASSTDRGTSYGYTF
.	TRBV5-3	once	TRBJ2-1	TGTGCCCGCCGGGGGAGCGGCTCCTACAATGAGCAGTTCTTC	CARRGSGSYNEQFF
TRBD1	TRBV11-1	.	TRBJ1-2	TGTGCCAGCAGCTTGGAGGGGGCCTATGGCTACACCTTC	CASSLEGAYGYTF